This is a list of T cell receptor beta chains from one sample in a study of blood T cell repertoires in COVID-19. TCRdb keeps only in-frame clones here, not all; method: immunoSEQ multiplex PCR. The table shows 160,000 or so clones, with 60% to 85% occurring only once. The sample taken for sequencing was peripheral blood. The receptors shown here come from a woman in her fifties or sixties with COVID-19, enrolled during active disease. CDR3s include the opening cysteine and the closing phenylalanine or tryptophan. Each record gives: V gene, CDR3 length, clone size, J gene, D gene, CDR3 DNA, CDR3 protein. A D gene is named only where the DNA matches it firmly. Size is stated for part of the rows, as once, few or many counts, or as a class when the clone is expanded.

v_call: TRBV6-4; cdr3_length: 15; clone_size: few; j_call: TRBJ1-5; d_call: TRBD1; cdr3_nt: TGTGCCAGCAGTGACTCAGGGGGCAGCAATCAGCCCCAGCATTTT; cdr3_aa: CASSDSGGSNQPQHF
v_call: TRBV3-1/TRBV3-2; cdr3_length: 15; clone_size: NA; j_call: TRBJ1-1; d_call: NA; cdr3_nt: TGTGCCAGCAGCCTAAGCGGGGGGCCTTCCACTGAAGCTTTCTTT; cdr3_aa: CASSLSGGPSTEAFF
v_call: TRBV28; cdr3_length: 15; clone_size: NA; j_call: TRBJ1-4; d_call: NA; cdr3_nt: TGTGCCAGCAGTTTATTCCAGGGGAGGGTGGGAAAACTGTTTTTT; cdr3_aa: CASSLFQGRVGKLFF
v_call: TRBV5-1; cdr3_length: 16; clone_size: NA; j_call: TRBJ2-7; d_call: NA; cdr3_nt: TGCGCCAGCAGCTTGGAAGGCAGGGCTGGGTCGGACGAGCAGTACTTC; cdr3_aa: CASSLEGRAGSDEQYF
v_call: TRBV27; cdr3_length: 15; clone_size: NA; j_call: TRBJ2-7; d_call: TRBD2; cdr3_nt: TGTGCCAGCAGTTGGAGATCTAGCGGCTCCTACGAGCAGTACTTC; cdr3_aa: CASSWRSSGSYEQYF
v_call: TRBV6-1; cdr3_length: 15; clone_size: NA; j_call: TRBJ2-5; d_call: TRBD2; cdr3_nt: TGTGCCAGCAGTGAATTACGGGGGGTACAGGAGACCCAGTACTTC; cdr3_aa: CASSELRGVQETQYF
v_call: TRBV19; cdr3_length: 15; clone_size: NA; j_call: TRBJ2-1; d_call: NA; cdr3_nt: TGTGCCAGTAGCCCCTCGGGGGACGGCTACAATGAGCAGTTCTTC; cdr3_aa: CASSPSGDGYNEQFF
v_call: TRBV7-3; cdr3_length: 14; clone_size: NA; j_call: TRBJ1-1; d_call: NA; cdr3_nt: TGTGCCAGCAGTAATACCGGAGGGTCCACTGAAGCTTTCTTT; cdr3_aa: CASSNTGGSTEAFF
v_call: TRBV19; cdr3_length: 17; clone_size: NA; j_call: TRBJ2-1; d_call: TRBD1; cdr3_nt: TGTGCCAGTAGTATAACCCATGAGACAGGGGGCTACAATGAGCAGTTCTTC; cdr3_aa: CASSITHETGGYNEQFF
v_call: TRBV4-2; cdr3_length: 16; clone_size: few; j_call: TRBJ2-2; d_call: TRBD2; cdr3_nt: TGTGCCAGCAGCCAAGAACTAGCGCCTAACTCCGGGGAGCTGTTTTTT; cdr3_aa: CASSQELAPNSGELFF
v_call: TRBV24-1; cdr3_length: 12; clone_size: NA; j_call: TRBJ1-1; d_call: NA; cdr3_nt: TGTGCCACCAGTGATTTGCCCTCTGAAGCTTTCTTT; cdr3_aa: CATSDLPSEAFF
v_call: TRBV3-1/TRBV3-2; cdr3_length: 16; clone_size: NA; j_call: TRBJ1-2; d_call: TRBD1; cdr3_nt: TGTGCCAGCAGCCACGCACGGACAGGGGGCGGCTATGGCTACACCTTC; cdr3_aa: CASSHARTGGGYGYTF
v_call: TRBV4-1; cdr3_length: 18; clone_size: NA; j_call: TRBJ2-2; d_call: TRBD2; cdr3_nt: TGCGCCAGCAGCCAAGAGGGGTGGCGGGGGGAGAGCACCGGGGAGCTGTTTTTT; cdr3_aa: CASSQEGWRGESTGELFF
v_call: TRBV11-3; cdr3_length: 15; clone_size: NA; j_call: TRBJ2-1; d_call: TRBD2; cdr3_nt: TGTGCCAGCAGCTTACATCCTAGCGGCTACAATGAGCAGTTCTTC; cdr3_aa: CASSLHPSGYNEQFF
v_call: TRBV6-2/TRBV6-3; cdr3_length: 12; clone_size: NA; j_call: TRBJ2-3; d_call: NA; cdr3_nt: TGTGCCAGCAGCGAGGTCACAGATACGCAGTATTTT; cdr3_aa: CASSEVTDTQYF
v_call: TRBV19; cdr3_length: 17; clone_size: once; j_call: TRBJ1-2; d_call: TRBD1; cdr3_nt: TGTGCCAGTAATTACGCCCCGACAGGGGCCCATAACTATGGCTACACCTTC; cdr3_aa: CASNYAPTGAHNYGYTF
v_call: TRBV19; cdr3_length: 14; clone_size: once; j_call: TRBJ1-3; d_call: TRBD1; cdr3_nt: TGTGCCAGTAGATCGACAGGGGCCGGAAACACCATATATTTT; cdr3_aa: CASRSTGAGNTIYF
v_call: TRBV7-9; cdr3_length: 20; clone_size: NA; j_call: TRBJ2-2; d_call: TRBD2; cdr3_nt: TGTGCCAGCAGCACCGACTCCCGAGGCGGGACTAGCGAGATGCCCGGGGAGCTGTTTTTT; cdr3_aa: CASSTDSRGGTSEMPGELFF
v_call: TRBV6-2/TRBV6-3; cdr3_length: 16; clone_size: once; j_call: TRBJ2-7; d_call: NA; cdr3_nt: TGTGCCAGCAGTTACCTGGGCTGGGAGATGGACTACGAGCAGTACTTC; cdr3_aa: CASSYLGWEMDYEQYF
v_call: TRBV3-1/TRBV3-2; cdr3_length: 16; clone_size: NA; j_call: TRBJ1-1; d_call: TRBD1; cdr3_nt: TGTGCCAGCAGCCCCTGGACAGGGCTCGTGAACACTGAAGCTTTCTTT; cdr3_aa: CASSPWTGLVNTEAFF
v_call: TRBV5-1; cdr3_length: 13; clone_size: NA; j_call: TRBJ2-5; d_call: TRBD1; cdr3_nt: TGCGCCAGCAGCAAGGGGACAGAAGAGACCCAGTACTTC; cdr3_aa: CASSKGTEETQYF
v_call: TRBV28; cdr3_length: 14; clone_size: NA; j_call: TRBJ2-7; d_call: TRBD1; cdr3_nt: TGTGCCAGCATTCCGGGACAGAGGGTGGGCGAGCAGTACTTC; cdr3_aa: CASIPGQRVGEQYF
v_call: TRBV3-1/TRBV3-2; cdr3_length: 15; clone_size: few; j_call: TRBJ2-1; d_call: TRBD2; cdr3_nt: TGTGCCAGCAGCCCCGAAACTAGCGGGAGTCCTGAGCAGTTCTTC; cdr3_aa: CASSPETSGSPEQFF
v_call: TRBV5-4; cdr3_length: 14; clone_size: NA; j_call: TRBJ1-3; d_call: TRBD1; cdr3_nt: TGTGCCAGCAGTGGACAGGGGACAGGAAACACCATATATTTT; cdr3_aa: CASSGQGTGNTIYF
v_call: TRBV15; cdr3_length: 17; clone_size: many; j_call: TRBJ2-3; d_call: TRBD2; cdr3_nt: TGTGCCACCAGCAGAGTGGCTAGCGGGGTTCGGTCCGATACGCAGTATTTT; cdr3_aa: CATSRVASGVRSDTQYF
v_call: TRBV5-1; cdr3_length: 16; clone_size: NA; j_call: TRBJ1-2; d_call: TRBD1; cdr3_nt: TGCGCCAGCAGCCCAAGCCCTGCCGGGACAGGGTATGGCTACACCTTC; cdr3_aa: CASSPSPAGTGYGYTF
v_call: TRBV7-2; cdr3_length: 15; clone_size: NA; j_call: TRBJ1-1; d_call: NA; cdr3_nt: TGTGCCAGCAGCTTAGGGTTGGGGCTCGACACTGAAGCTTTCTTT; cdr3_aa: CASSLGLGLDTEAFF
v_call: TRBV9; cdr3_length: 14; clone_size: NA; j_call: TRBJ2-2; d_call: TRBD1; cdr3_nt: TGTGCCAGCAGCGTAGGGACAGGCACCGGGGAGCTGTTTTTT; cdr3_aa: CASSVGTGTGELFF
v_call: TRBV30; cdr3_length: 14; clone_size: NA; j_call: TRBJ1-5; d_call: NA; cdr3_nt: TGTGCCTTCACCACGGCAGGATTGGGTCAGCCCCAGCATTTT; cdr3_aa: CAFTTAGLGQPQHF
v_call: TRBV28; cdr3_length: 16; clone_size: few; j_call: TRBJ2-5; d_call: NA; cdr3_nt: TGTGCCAGCAGTTTCTTATATGGGGGCCCCAAAGAGACCCAGTACTTC; cdr3_aa: CASSFLYGGPKETQYF
v_call: TRBV7-9; cdr3_length: 14; clone_size: NA; j_call: TRBJ1-1; d_call: NA; cdr3_nt: TGTGCCAGCAGCTTACCAGATACAGGACCTGAAGCTTTCTTT; cdr3_aa: CASSLPDTGPEAFF
v_call: TRBV20-1; cdr3_length: 15; clone_size: few; j_call: TRBJ1-4; d_call: NA; cdr3_nt: TGCAGTGCCAGTCCCTCTGCGGGGGAACGTGAAAAACTGTTTTTT; cdr3_aa: CSASPSAGEREKLFF
v_call: TRBV7-2; cdr3_length: 19; clone_size: NA; j_call: TRBJ2-6; d_call: TRBD2; cdr3_nt: TGTGCCAGCAGCCTAGTTAAACTAGCGGGCACGACTGGGGCCAACGTCCTGACTTTC; cdr3_aa: CASSLVKLAGTTGANVLTF
v_call: TRBV28; cdr3_length: 13; clone_size: NA; j_call: TRBJ1-5; d_call: NA; cdr3_nt: TGTGCCAGCATAGGTGGGCTTGGTCAGCCCCAGCATTTT; cdr3_aa: CASIGGLGQPQHF
v_call: TRBV7-2; cdr3_length: 11; clone_size: few; j_call: TRBJ2-7; d_call: NA; cdr3_nt: TGTGCCAGCAGCTTGGGACAAGAGCAGTACTTC; cdr3_aa: CASSLGQEQYF
v_call: TRBV5-4; cdr3_length: 15; clone_size: NA; j_call: TRBJ1-4; d_call: TRBD1; cdr3_nt: TGTGCCAGCAGGGCAGGGGGCGCGAAGAATGAAAAACTGTTTTTT; cdr3_aa: CASRAGGAKNEKLFF
v_call: TRBV29-1; cdr3_length: 13; clone_size: once; j_call: TRBJ2-7; d_call: NA; cdr3_nt: TGCAGCGTTGGGGTAGAGGGACACTACGAGCAGTACTTC; cdr3_aa: CSVGVEGHYEQYF
v_call: TRBV25-1; cdr3_length: 17; clone_size: NA; j_call: TRBJ1-5; d_call: TRBD1; cdr3_nt: TGTGCCAGCAGTGAATGGGGGGGACAGGGGAATAATCAGCCCCAGCATTTT; cdr3_aa: CASSEWGGQGNNQPQHF
v_call: TRBV30; cdr3_length: 12; clone_size: NA; j_call: TRBJ2-7; d_call: NA; cdr3_nt: TGTGCCTGGAAACAGGGATCCTACGAGCAGTACTTC; cdr3_aa: CAWKQGSYEQYF
v_call: TRBV10-3; cdr3_length: 13; clone_size: few; j_call: TRBJ1-3; d_call: TRBD1; cdr3_nt: TGTGCCACCTCGACAGGGTCCGGAAACACCATATATTTT; cdr3_aa: CATSTGSGNTIYF
v_call: TRBV7-3; cdr3_length: 13; clone_size: once; j_call: TRBJ2-5; d_call: NA; cdr3_nt: TGTGCCAGCAGCTTAGACAGTTTAGAGACCCAGTACTTC; cdr3_aa: CASSLDSLETQYF
v_call: TRBV11-2; cdr3_length: 15; clone_size: NA; j_call: TRBJ1-4; d_call: TRBD1; cdr3_nt: TGTGCCAGCAGCTCAAACAGGGGGCGCGGTGAAAAACTGTTTTTT; cdr3_aa: CASSSNRGRGEKLFF
v_call: TRBV4-1; cdr3_length: 14; clone_size: few; j_call: TRBJ1-4; d_call: NA; cdr3_nt: TGCGCCAGCAGCCAATATCTCTCTAATGAAAAACTGTTTTTT; cdr3_aa: CASSQYLSNEKLFF
v_call: TRBV2; cdr3_length: 15; clone_size: NA; j_call: TRBJ1-2; d_call: NA; cdr3_nt: TGTGCCAGCAGTGAAGTAATGATCACGGACTATGGCTACACCTTC; cdr3_aa: CASSEVMITDYGYTF
v_call: TRBV2; cdr3_length: 14; clone_size: few; j_call: TRBJ1-5; d_call: TRBD1; cdr3_nt: TGTGCCAGCCGGGAGCAGGGGGCTGTTCAGCCCCAGCATTTT; cdr3_aa: CASREQGAVQPQHF
v_call: TRBV19; cdr3_length: 14; clone_size: once; j_call: TRBJ1-4; d_call: TRBD1; cdr3_nt: TGTGCCAGTAGACGACAGGGGGGGGAAGAAAAACTGTTTTTT; cdr3_aa: CASRRQGGEEKLFF
v_call: TRBV11-2; cdr3_length: 16; clone_size: NA; j_call: TRBJ1-1; d_call: NA; cdr3_nt: TGTGCCAGCAGCCTTACCCCTCAGGGAGGGAACACTGAAGCTTTCTTT; cdr3_aa: CASSLTPQGGNTEAFF
v_call: TRBV5-1; cdr3_length: 15; clone_size: NA; j_call: TRBJ2-2; d_call: NA; cdr3_nt: TGCGCCAGCAGCTTGGGAACCAGGCGCACCGGGGAGCTGTTTTTT; cdr3_aa: CASSLGTRRTGELFF
v_call: TRBV27; cdr3_length: 13; clone_size: NA; j_call: TRBJ1-1; d_call: NA; cdr3_nt: TGTGCCAGCAGTTTTGGCCTGAACACTGAAGCTTTCTTT; cdr3_aa: CASSFGLNTEAFF
v_call: TRBV6-2/TRBV6-3; cdr3_length: 19; clone_size: NA; j_call: TRBJ1-5; d_call: NA; cdr3_nt: TGTGCCAGCAGTTACTCGGGATTTGGAGGGGCCGGGGGTTTGACGCCCCAGCATTTT; cdr3_aa: CASSYSGFGGAGGLTPQHF
v_call: TRBV6-2/TRBV6-3; cdr3_length: 16; clone_size: NA; j_call: TRBJ2-7; d_call: TRBD1; cdr3_nt: TGTGCCAGCAGTTACTCCGGGACAGGAAGACACTACGAGCAGTACTTC; cdr3_aa: CASSYSGTGRHYEQYF
v_call: TRBV5-4; cdr3_length: 15; clone_size: NA; j_call: TRBJ1-1; d_call: TRBD1; cdr3_nt: TGTGCCAGCAGATTCTTACAGGGGGATCACACTGAAGCTTTCTTT; cdr3_aa: CASRFLQGDHTEAFF
v_call: TRBV9; cdr3_length: 16; clone_size: NA; j_call: TRBJ1-6; d_call: TRBD1; cdr3_nt: TGTGCCAGCAGCGCAACAGGGACAGGCTATAATTCACCCCTCCACTTT; cdr3_aa: CASSATGTGYNSPLHF
v_call: TRBV5-1; cdr3_length: 15; clone_size: NA; j_call: TRBJ2-7; d_call: TRBD1; cdr3_nt: TGCGCCAGCAGCTTGGCGACGGGACAGTACTACGAGCAGTACTTC; cdr3_aa: CASSLATGQYYEQYF
v_call: TRBV6-6; cdr3_length: 14; clone_size: once; j_call: TRBJ2-7; d_call: NA; cdr3_nt: TGTGCCAGCCACAGATTAGGGAGGACGGACGAGCAGTACTTC; cdr3_aa: CASHRLGRTDEQYF
v_call: TRBV5-1; cdr3_length: 15; clone_size: NA; j_call: TRBJ2-3; d_call: NA; cdr3_nt: TGCGCCAGCAGCTTGGAACGAGGTGGGACAGATACGCAGTATTTT; cdr3_aa: CASSLERGGTDTQYF
v_call: TRBV28; cdr3_length: 14; clone_size: NA; j_call: TRBJ1-2; d_call: NA; cdr3_nt: TGTGCCAGCAGTTTATGGGCGAGGGATGGTGGCTACACCTTC; cdr3_aa: CASSLWARDGGYTF
v_call: TRBV7-2; cdr3_length: 14; clone_size: NA; j_call: TRBJ1-5; d_call: TRBD1; cdr3_nt: TGTGCCAGCAGCCCACAGGGGACGATCCAGCCCCAGCATTTT; cdr3_aa: CASSPQGTIQPQHF
v_call: TRBV4-2; cdr3_length: 17; clone_size: once; j_call: TRBJ2-3; d_call: TRBD2; cdr3_nt: TGTGCCAGCAGCCAAGTTATGGCTAGCGGGGGCCCCGATACGCAGTATTTT; cdr3_aa: CASSQVMASGGPDTQYF
v_call: TRBV19; cdr3_length: 16; clone_size: once; j_call: TRBJ2-5; d_call: NA; cdr3_nt: TGTGCCAGTAGTCCAAGCCGCATGGGGGGTGAAGAGACCCAGTACTTC; cdr3_aa: CASSPSRMGGEETQYF